Shown below are 12 T cell receptor beta chains from a single sample sequenced in a study of blood T cell repertoires in COVID-19. Clones were sequenced by immunoSEQ multiplex PCR, and TCRdb holds only the in-frame ones, with some missing. Among roughly 54,000 clones listed, approximately 91% were seen once. Sequenced sample: peripheral blood. These receptors were taken from a woman in her sixties or seventies with active or convalescent COVID-19.

The V gene is TRBV11-2, the J gene TRBJ1-1; 7 bases fit TRBD1. V lost 8 bases, J lost 10 bases, and 7 bases stayed unmatched. CDR3 length: 11 amino acids. Germline V gene lookup returns CDR1 SGHAT and CDR2 FQNNGV. The CDR3 sequence: CASLTPGGAFF. The DNA for the CDR3 is TGTGCCAGCCTAACGCCAGGGGGAGCTTTCTTT.

The chain joins TRBV25-1 to TRBJ2-1; the D gene is possibly TRBD1 (5 bases). CDR3 length equals 16 residues. Germline V gene sequence: CDR1 MGHDK, CDR2 SYGVNS. V dropped 5 bases and J dropped 2 bases, with 16 bases sitting between them. Here the CDR3 reads CASSSRQSFTYNEQFF. The CDR3 nucleotides read TGTGCCAGCAGTAGCCGACAGTCATTTACCTACAATGAGCAGTTCTTC.

The chain couples TRBV5-6 to TRBJ1-2; no clear D. Trimming took 5 bases from V and 8 from J, leaving 16 bases between them. The CDR3 is made up of 13 amino acids. Germline loops: CDR1 SGHDT, CDR2 YYEEEE. The CDR3 DNA sequence: TGTGCCAGCAGGCCCGGACTCGACGGAGGCTACACCTTC. Residues: CASRPGLDGGYTF.

This clone was counted a single time. The chain employs TRBV25-1 and TRBJ2-7; 9 bases map to TRBD1. This CDR3 is built from 14 residues. Germline CDR1 MGHDK, CDR2 SYGVNS. The ends lost 3 bases at V and 4 bases at J; junction bases unmatched: 4. CDR3 sequence (DNA): TGTGCCAGCAGTGAGGGGACAGGGATATACGAGCAGTACTTC. Translating gives CASSEGTGIYEQYF.

The rearrangement joins TRBV7-3 to TRBJ2-1, with no clear D. The CDR3 is made up of 15 amino acids. From germline, CDR1 is SGHTA and CDR2 FQGTGA. With 5 bases removed from V and 0 bases from J, the gap between germline ends came to 11 bases. The CDR3 loop reads CASSPLPSSYNEQFF. As DNA, the CDR3 is TGTGCCAGCAGCCCGCTACCGAGCTCCTACAATGAGCAGTTCTTC.

The gene calls are TRBV28 and TRBJ1-1; TRBD1 is a possible D gene (5 bases). CDR3 size: 16 residues. From germline, CDR1 is MDHEN and CDR2 SYDVKM. Deletions cut 6 bases from V and 0 bases from J, with 17 bases between. The CDR3 DNA is TGTGCCAGCAGCCCCGTGGGACTCCGCATGAACACTGAAGCTTTCTTT. Its protein is CASSPVGLRMNTEAFF.

The chain carries TRBV28 and TRBJ2-7; D call uncertain. The CDR3 is 12 residues long. Germline CDR1 is MDHEN and CDR2 is SYDVKM. Trimming took 4 bases from V and 2 from J, leaving 6 bases between them. The CDR3 coding sequence is TGTGCCAGCAGTTCCCTCCCCTACGAGCAGTACTTC. This gives the protein CASSSLPYEQYF.

This rearrangement joins TRBV19 to TRBJ2-7; D perhaps matches TRBD2 (7 bases). Trimming removed 3 bases at V and 6 bases at J, with 21 bases between. Germline CDR1 is LNHDA and CDR2 is SQIVND (reference sequence). This CDR3 has 16 residues. The CDR3 DNA follows: TGTGCCAGTAGTATGGGGGGGGCGACGGGAGATGGCGAGCAGTACTTC. Encoded protein: CASSMGGATGDGEQYF.

This chain connects TRBV5-1 to TRBJ1-1, with 7 bases lining up with TRBD1. V was pared by 4 bases and J by 1 base, with 10 bases of the junction left unmatched. The CDR3 is 16 amino acids. Germline lookup yields CDR1 SGHRS and CDR2 YFSETQ. The CDR3 sequence is CASSTPQGNRNTEAFF. CDR3 bases: TGCGCCAGCAGCACCCCACAGGGGAACAGGAACACTGAAGCTTTCTTT. Full variable domain (rest looked up from reference TRBV5-1 and TRBJ1-1): KAGVTQTPRYLIKTRGQQVTLSCSPISGHRSVSWYQQTPGQGLQFLFEYFSETQRNKGNFPGRFSGRQFSNSRSEMNVSTLELGDSALYLCASSTPQGNRNTEAFFGQGTRLTVV.

The chain links TRBV27 to TRBJ2-3, with D unresolved. This CDR3 contains 14 residues. Germline-derived CDR1 and CDR2 are MNHEY and SMNVEV (reference sequence). Trimming removed 1 base at V and 1 base at J, with 6 bases between. CDR3 nucleotide sequence: TGTGCCAGCAGTTTATTCCTCGGCACAGATACGCAGTATTTT. The encoded protein is CASSLFLGTDTQYF.

The gene calls are TRBV10-3 and TRBJ2-7; 13 bases are shared with TRBD2. The CDR3 consists of 17 residues. The V gene end was trimmed by 10 bases and the J gene end by 0 bases; junction bases not matched to a gene: 12. The germline gives CDR1 ENHRY, CDR2 SYGVKD. The CDR3 here is CATRHRLAGGLSYEQYF. The CDR3 DNA reads as TGTGCCACGCGACACAGACTAGCGGGAGGCCTCTCCTACGAGCAGTACTTC.

This chain joins TRBV28 and TRBJ2-7; D is unresolved. The germline gives CDR1 MDHEN, CDR2 SYDVKM. Trimming took off 4 bases at V and 1 base at J, with 11 bases between the two ends. This CDR3 comprises 14 residues. CDR3 in DNA: TGTGCCAGCAGTTCTCCCTACAGTTCCTACGAGCAGTACTTC. It yields the protein CASSSPYSSYEQYF.